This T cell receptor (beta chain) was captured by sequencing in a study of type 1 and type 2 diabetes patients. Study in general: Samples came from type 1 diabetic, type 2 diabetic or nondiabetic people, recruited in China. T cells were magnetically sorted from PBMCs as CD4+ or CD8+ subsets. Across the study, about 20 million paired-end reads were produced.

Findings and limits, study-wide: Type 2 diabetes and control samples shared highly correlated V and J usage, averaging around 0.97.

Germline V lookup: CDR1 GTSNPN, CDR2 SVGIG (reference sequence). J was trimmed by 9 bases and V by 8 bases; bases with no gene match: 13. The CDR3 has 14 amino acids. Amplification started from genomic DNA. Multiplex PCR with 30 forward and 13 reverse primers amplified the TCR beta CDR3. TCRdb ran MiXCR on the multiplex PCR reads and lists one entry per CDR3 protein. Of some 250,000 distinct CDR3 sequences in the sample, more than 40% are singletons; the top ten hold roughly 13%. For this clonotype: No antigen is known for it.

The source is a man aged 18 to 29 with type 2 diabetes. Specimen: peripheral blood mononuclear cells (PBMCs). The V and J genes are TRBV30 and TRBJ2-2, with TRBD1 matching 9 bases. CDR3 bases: TGTGCCGGATCCGGGACAGGGCAATTCCGGGAGCTGTTTTTT. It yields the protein CAGSGTGQFRELFF.